This TCR beta chain was sequenced for a study of siplizumab effects on memory and regulatory T cells. Sequenced by immunoSEQ multiplex PCR; TCRdb stores in-frame clones only, minus some. The table lists tens of thousands of clones, around 97% of them singletons, with 0.025% to 0.035% in the top ten. This TCR came from a human donor in good health. The sample comprised naive CD4+ T cells sorted from blood.

CDR3 DNA sequence: TGCGCCAGCAGCCCTACCGGGACTATCTACGAGCAGTACTTC. It codes for CASSPTGTIYEQYF. The V and J genes are TRBV4-1 and TRBJ2-7; TRBD2 aligns across 7 bases. The V segment lost 4 bases and the J segment 3 bases; nucleotides outside the gene matches: 6. CDR3 size: 14 residues. CDR1 is MGHRA and CDR2 is YSYEKL in the germline V gene.